This T cell receptor (beta chain) was sequenced during a study of regulatory dendritic cells for organ transplantation. Study-level information: Regulatory dendritic cells came from monocytes given vitamin D3 and IL-10. LPS was added to dendritic cell cultures on day 6.

With regard to this clone: Its antigen remains unknown. The junction and the germline gene differ at one end; a read error may be behind it. The sample holds other DNA sequences that translate to the same CDR3.

The CDR3 has 16 amino acids. CDR1 and CDR2 from the germline V gene are SEHNR and FQNEAQ (reference sequence). Using immunoSEQ multiplex PCR, the repertoire was profiled, and TCRdb retains in-frame clones only, with some absent. The sample carries about 4,200 clones, about three fifths recorded once. Sorted subsets were CFSE-labeled and cultured four to six days with allogeneic dendritic cells. Study observations and caveats: Alloreactive memory CD8+ T cell pools varied considerably between individuals. Of resting T cell subsets, memory CD8+ had the most alloreactive clonotypes.

This receptor was identified in a human donor in good health. The rearrangement uses TRBV7-9 and TRBJ2-2; D may be TRBD1 (6 bases). Sequenced: memory CD8+ T cells from blood cultured with regulatory dendritic cells. Stated subset: CD45RO+ memory T cells. CDR3 region: CASKGPRQGNSGELFF. CDR3 sequence (DNA): TGTGCCAGCAAAGGTCCCCGGCAGGGGAACTCCGGGGAGCTGTTTTTT.